The rows below give T cell receptor beta chains drawn from one sample of a study of cytomegalovirus exposure and HLA in healthy donors. Generated by immunoSEQ multiplex PCR, the TCRdb table keeps only in-frame clones and is missing some. The sample table includes over 55,000 clones. The sequenced material came from PBMCs. These receptor sequences come from a male donor in good health and CMV-seronegative. Each CDR3 is given with its conserved first and last residue. D genes are given only for firm matches.

d_call	v_call	j_call	cdr3_aa
TRBD2	TRBV27	TRBJ2-7	CASRVGLAETYEQYF
TRBD2	TRBV7-8	TRBJ2-1	CASSLASGYNEQFF
.	TRBV9	TRBJ1-1	CASSVRSENTEAFF
TRBD1	TRBV7-3	TRBJ2-3	CASGTGGDTQYF
TRBD2	TRBV7-6	TRBJ2-7	CASSSQLSGMGAYEQYF
TRBD2	TRBV4-2	TRBJ2-7	CASSQTGTTAYEQYF
TRBD2	TRBV9	TRBJ2-1	CASSFPAGGQSSYNEQFF
.	TRBV6-5	TRBJ2-2	CASRAGVLTGELFF
.	TRBV7-3	TRBJ2-1	CASSLQASRDNEQFF
.	TRBV10-3	TRBJ2-5	CAIRGAEETQYF
TRBD2	TRBV4-3	TRBJ2-5	CASSHALAGGRPEETQYF
TRBD1	TRBV6-5	TRBJ2-1	CASSYTGGSYNEQFF
.	TRBV7-3	TRBJ1-1	CASSPGGAERLSF
.	TRBV6-5	TRBJ1-2	CASSRDKLNYGYTF
TRBD1	TRBV11-3	TRBJ2-1	CASSPPQGTQQFF
.	TRBV7-2	TRBJ2-7	CASSSGQSASEQYF
TRBD1	TRBV19	TRBJ2-7	CASKLQGEVEQYF